Below, 6 T cell receptor beta chains from the same sample are listed, as sequenced in a study of cytomegalovirus exposure and HLA in healthy donors. The primer mix had 60 Vbeta and 13 Jbeta primers. The table came from immunoSEQ multiplex PCR; TCRdb's copy has only in-frame clones and leaves some out. Counted here are about 160,000 clones, around three quarters occurring once; the ten biggest clones make up 1.5% to 2%. Sequenced: PBMCs. Receptors originate from a woman younger than 45 in good health and CMV-seronegative.

V usage is TRBV9 and J usage is TRBJ2-7; D gene ambiguous. CDR3 length: 13 residues. Looked up from germline, CDR1 is SGDLS and CDR2 is YYNGEE. The V and J ends lost 0 bases and 3 bases respectively, with 7 bases between them. In nucleotides, the CDR3 is TGTGCCAGCAGCGTAGGACTTGACTACGAGCAGTACTTC. It codes for CASSVGLDYEQYF.

V gene TRBV7-2 combines with J gene TRBJ2-5; D remains unclear. CDR1 and CDR2 from the germline V gene are SGHTA and FQGNSA. CDR3 length equals 13 residues. V dropped 1 base and J dropped 5 bases, with 8 bases sitting between them. CDR3 sequence: CASSLGAMETQYF. The DNA for the CDR3 is TGTGCCAGCAGCTTAGGGGCTATGGAGACCCAGTACTTC.

The chain uses TRBV5-4 and TRBJ2-5, with D maybe TRBD2 (7 bases). The CDR3 runs 15 residues. Trimming took off 2 bases at V and 1 base at J, with 12 bases between the two ends. The germline gives CDR1 SGHNT, CDR2 YYREEE (reference sequence). The CDR3 reads CASSLGGEVQETQYF. Here the CDR3 DNA reads TGTGCCAGCAGCTTAGGGGGGGAAGTCCAAGAGACCCAGTACTTC. Variable domain in full (rest from reference TRBV5-4 and TRBJ2-5): ETGVTQSPTHLIKTRGQQVTLRCSSQSGHNTVSWYQQALGQGPQFIFQYYREEENGRGNFPPRFSGLQFPNYSSELNVNALELDDSALYLCASSLGGEVQETQYFGPGTRLLVL.

J is TRBJ2-2 and V is TRBV6-6; D remains unclear. The CDR3 consists of 13 residues. V was shortened by 6 bases and J by 3 bases, with 8 bases between the two germline ends. Germline V gene lookup returns CDR1 MNHNY and CDR2 SVGAGI (reference sequence). CDR3 sequence (DNA): TGTGCCAGCAGGAGTGTGGACACCGGGGAGCTGTTTTTT. It codes for CASRSVDTGELFF.

The chain links TRBV5-1 to TRBJ2-7; D gene uncertain. The germline V gene has CDR1 SGHRS and CDR2 YFSETQ. V lost 0 bases, J lost 2 bases, and 6 bases lay in between. This CDR3 comprises 13 residues. The CDR3 DNA reads TGCGCCAGCAGCTTGGATGGGCCCTACGAGCAGTACTTC. Protein: CASSLDGPYEQYF.

The chain uses TRBV5-6 and TRBJ1-5; maybe TRBD1 (6 bases). The CDR3 is 17 amino acids. V gave up 5 bases and J gave up 0 bases, with 18 bases separating them. Looked up from germline, CDR1 is SGHDT and CDR2 is YYEEEE. CDR3 nucleotides: TGTGCCAGCAGTCTGGCGCAGGGGATTCATAGCAATCAGCCCCAGCATTTT. Protein sequence: CASSLAQGIHSNQPQHF.